Listed here are 10 T cell receptor beta chains from one sample, sequenced in a study of blood T cell repertoires in COVID-19. The protocol was immunoSEQ multiplex PCR, while the TCRdb copy is restricted to in-frame clones and leaves out a portion. The table shows about 440,000 clones, with more than 85% occurring only once. Sequencing was done on a sample of peripheral blood. The receptor source for this set is a woman aged 25 to 39 with acute or convalescent COVID-19.

This rearrangement joins TRBV21-1 to TRBJ1-1; TRBD1 is the table's D call and was not checked against the DNA. TRBV21-1 is classified as a pseudogene. CDR3 size: 14 residues. CDR3 nucleotides: TGTGCCAGCAGCGCCCGGGACAGGGGGTGTGAAGCTTTCTTT. Translation gives CASSARDRGCEAFF.

The V and J genes are TRBV28 and TRBJ1-6; D might be TRBD1 (6 bases). V was shortened by 3 bases and J by 10 bases, with 10 bases between the two germline ends. Germline values: CDR1 MDHEN, CDR2 SYDVKM. This CDR3 has 13 residues. CDR3 loop: CASSFQGTSPLHF. DNA for the CDR3: TGTGCCAGCAGTTTCCAGGGGACCTCACCCCTCCACTTT.

The gene calls are TRBV9 and TRBJ2-5; 8 bases map to TRBD2. Germline V CDR1 and CDR2: SGDLS, YYNGEE. Losses at the gene ends were 0 bases for V and 5 bases for J; bases not matched to a gene: 9. CDR3 length: 16 residues. CDR3 in amino acids: CASSVDQGLAGETQYF. The CDR3 nucleotides are TGTGCCAGCAGCGTAGATCAAGGACTAGCAGGGGAGACCCAGTACTTC.

The rearrangement joins TRBV28 to TRBJ2-7; 7 bases map to TRBD2. This CDR3 comprises 14 residues. The V and J ends lost 8 bases and 6 bases, in that order; junction bases with no gene match: 13. Germline-derived CDR1 and CDR2 are MDHEN and SYDVKM. The CDR3 loop is CASGRTGGLLEQYF. The CDR3 nucleotides read TGTGCCAGCGGAAGGACGGGGGGTCTTCTCGAGCAGTACTTC.

The rearrangement joins TRBV5-4 to TRBJ2-5; TRBD2 matches 7 bases. J lost 2 bases, V lost 5 bases, and 9 bases had no gene match. The CDR3 spans 15 residues. Germline assignment: CDR1 SGHNT and CDR2 YYREEE (reference sequence). The CDR3 reads CASSKSPSGQETQYF. The CDR3 DNA sequence: TGTGCCAGCAGTAAATCGCCTAGCGGACAAGAGACCCAGTACTTC. The full variable domain, completed using reference TRBV5-4 and TRBJ2-5, is ETGVTQSPTHLIKTRGQQVTLRCSSQSGHNTVSWYQQALGQGPQFIFQYYREEENGRGNFPPRFSGLQFPNYSSELNVNALELDDSALYLCASSKSPSGQETQYFGPGTRLLVL.

The chain has TRBV7-9 and TRBJ2-1, with TRBD1 matching 7 bases. V gave up 5 bases and J gave up 8 bases; unmatched junction bases: 15. Per the germline V gene, CDR1 is SEHNR and CDR2 is FQNEAQ (reference sequence). The CDR3 totals 16 residues. The CDR3 reads CASSLGTAGPRDEQFF. CDR3 in DNA: TGTGCCAGCAGCCTCGGGACAGCCGGGCCTAGGGATGAGCAGTTCTTC.

The V gene is TRBV4-1, the J gene TRBJ1-2, with D tentatively TRBD1 (5 bases). This CDR3 has 14 residues. Per the germline V gene, CDR1 is MGHRA and CDR2 is YSYEKL. The V and J ends lost 1 base and 4 bases respectively, with 10 bases between them. CDR3 nucleotide sequence: TGCGCCAGCAGCCAAGGTCAACAGGCCTATGGCTACACCTTC. This translates into CASSQGQQAYGYTF.

The chain couples TRBV19 to TRBJ1-2; no definite D call. V lost 5 bases, J lost 1 base, and 8 bases lay in between. The CDR3 sequence is 13 residues long. CDR1 and CDR2 (germline): LNHDA, SQIVND (reference sequence). The CDR3 bases are TGTGCCAGTAGTTCCGGGATTAACTATGGCTACACCTTC. Its translation is CASSSGINYGYTF.

The rearrangement joins TRBV3-1 (or the pseudogene TRBV3-2) to TRBJ2-1; weak D call: TRBD2 (6 bases). The V end was cut by 1 base, the J end by 5 bases, with 15 bases between. The germline V gene encodes CDR1 LGHDT and CDR2 YNNKEL (reference sequence). CDR3 length: 16 residues. CDR3 nucleotides: TGTGCCAGCAGCCAAGGAAGAGGTCTAGCGAACAATGAGCAGTTCTTC. Protein product: CASSQGRGLANNEQFF.

The chain links TRBV6-2 or TRBV6-3 to TRBJ2-1, with a weak D call TRBD2 (5 bases). This CDR3 has 16 residues. Germline CDR1 reads MNHEY; CDR2 reads SVGEGT. The ends were cut back, 0 bases at V and 1 base at J, with 10 bases in the middle. CDR3 coding DNA: TGTGCCAGCAGTTACTCCCCCGGGGTGTCCTACAATGAGCAGTTCTTC. It yields the protein CASSYSPGVSYNEQFF.